The 17 T cell receptor beta chains below all came from one sample that was sequenced in a study of shared clonotypes between healthy human individuals. The table came from immunoSEQ multiplex PCR; TCRdb's copy has only in-frame clones and leaves some out. The table has under 600,000 clones, 97% seen once. Sequencing input: naive CD4+ T cells sorted from blood. This sample's subset: CD45RA+ positively selected. These receptors all stem from a woman in her 30s in good health.

This rearrangement joins TRBV27 to TRBJ2-1, with D possibly being TRBD2 (5 bases). CDR1 is MNHEY, CDR2 SMNVEV, per germline (reference sequence). Trimming took off 0 bases at V and 2 bases at J, with 8 bases between the two ends. The CDR3 is 15 residues long. The CDR3 reads CASSLSQRTYNEQFF. CDR3 in DNA: TGTGCCAGCAGTTTATCCCAGCGGACCTACAATGAGCAGTTCTTC.

The rearrangement uses TRBV7-9 and TRBJ2-7; D unresolved. This CDR3 region has 14 residues. Trimming pared 2 bases from V and 0 bases from J, leaving 8 bases between. Germline V lookup: CDR1 SEHNR, CDR2 FQNEAQ (reference sequence). The CDR3 bases are TGTGCCAGCAGCTTACCATCCAGCTCCTACGAGCAGTACTTC. Translation: CASSLPSSSYEQYF.

This clone was detected once. V and J are TRBV7-2 and TRBJ2-5; 7 nucleotides match TRBD2. Germline lookup yields CDR1 SGHTA and CDR2 FQGNSA. The CDR3 has 19 amino acids. V gave up 1 base and J gave up 5 bases; unmatched junction bases: 19. The CDR3 region is CASSLGGTSHPGGSETQYF. CDR3 bases: TGTGCCAGCAGCTTAGGAGGGACGTCGCACCCCGGGGGGTCTGAGACCCAGTACTTC.

V usage is TRBV11-2 and J usage is TRBJ1-1; 12 nucleotides match TRBD1. The CDR3 is 15 amino acids. Germline V gives CDR1 SGHAT, CDR2 FQNNGV. The V gene end was trimmed by 4 bases and the J gene end by 11 bases; junction bases not matched to a gene: 11. The CDR3 bases are TGTGCCAGCAGCTACCCCGGGACAGGGGGCGAGCGGGCTTTCTTT. Its protein is CASSYPGTGGERAFF.

The rearrangement joins TRBV28 to TRBJ2-3, with D perhaps given as TRBD1 or TRBD2 (7 bases each). Trimming removed 2 bases at V and 11 bases at J, with 29 bases between. The CDR3 totals 18 residues. Germline CDR1 is MDHEN and CDR2 is SYDVKM. This CDR3 is CASSLMLRQGGRLEGQYF. The CDR3 DNA reads TGTGCCAGCAGTTTAATGTTGAGACAGGGAGGGCGGCTAGAGGGGCAGTATTTT. Full variable domain (missing parts from reference TRBV28 and TRBJ2-3): DVKVTQSSRYLVKRTGEKVFLECVQDMDHENMFWYRQDPGLGLRLIYFSYDVKMKEKGDIPEGYSVSREKKERFSLILESASTNQTSMYLCASSLMLRQGGRLEGQYFGPGTRLTVL.

The gene calls are TRBV6-1 and TRBJ2-3, with TRBD2 matching 7 bases. The germline gives CDR1 MNHNS, CDR2 SASEGT. Trimming at V came to 5 bases and at J to 3 bases, leaving 8 bases not matched to a gene. CDR3 length equals 15 residues. CDR3: CASSILGGGTDTQYF. CDR3 sequence (DNA): TGTGCCAGCAGTATACTGGGGGGGGGTACAGATACGCAGTATTTT.

This rearrangement joins TRBV28 to TRBJ2-7; the match to TRBD1 covers 10 bases. Germline assignment: CDR1 MDHEN and CDR2 SYDVKM. The V segment lost 6 bases and the J segment 2 bases; nucleotides outside the gene matches: 7. CDR3 length: 15 amino acids. The CDR3 sequence is CASRGSGTGAYEQYF. DNA of the CDR3: TGTGCCAGCAGGGGGTCCGGGACAGGGGCCTACGAGCAGTACTTC.

The gene calls are TRBV28 and TRBJ2-3; D may match TRBD1 or TRBD2 (6 bases each). Trimming stripped 6 bases from V and 2 bases from J, with 15 bases between. This CDR3 contains 15 residues. Per the germline V gene, CDR1 is MDHEN and CDR2 is SYDVKM. The CDR3 region is CASRGAPGVTDTQYF. The CDR3 DNA sequence: TGTGCCAGCAGGGGGGCTCCGGGAGTCACAGATACGCAGTATTTT.

The rearrangement uses TRBV28 and TRBJ2-5; TRBD2 matches at 13 bases. The J call may be faulty, since TRBJ2-7 better matches the DNA end. Germline CDR1 reads MDHEN; CDR2 reads SYDVKM. The CDR3 contains 17 residues. Here the CDR3 DNA reads TGTGCCAGCAGTTACCCTCTCGGGACTAGCGGGGCCTACGAGCAGTACTTC. Translated: CASSYPLGTSGAYEQYF.

This rearrangement joins TRBV28 to TRBJ1-5, with D maybe TRBD1 (6 bases). Trimming pared 5 bases from V and 5 bases from J, leaving 13 bases between. CDR1 is MDHEN, CDR2 SYDVKM, per germline. This CDR3 contains 14 residues. The CDR3 reads CASSIGQNYQPQHF. DNA of the CDR3: TGTGCCAGCAGTATTGGACAGAATTATCAGCCCCAGCATTTT.

V gene TRBV27 combines with J gene TRBJ2-1; 11 nucleotides match TRBD2. CDR3 length: 16 residues. Germline CDR1 reads MNHEY; CDR2 reads SMNVEV (reference sequence). Trimming took 4 bases from V and 6 from J; bases not matched to a gene: 8. This chain's CDR3 is CASSSGLAEWSNEQFF. The CDR3 region has the DNA TGTGCCAGCAGTTCGGGACTAGCGGAGTGGTCCAATGAGCAGTTCTTC.

The chain joins TRBV5-4 to TRBJ2-4, with TRBD2 identical over 8 bases. This CDR3 is 14 amino acids long. The V and J ends lost 4 bases and 13 bases, in that order; junction bases with no gene match: 13. Germline CDR1 and CDR2: SGHNT and YYREEE (reference sequence). CDR3 bases: TGTGCCAGCAGCCTTACCGGGACTAGTAAAATACAGTACTTC. This gives the protein CASSLTGTSKIQYF.

V gene TRBV19 combines with J gene TRBJ1-5, with D possibly being TRBD1 (5 bases). Germline V gene data show CDR1 as LNHDA and CDR2 as SQIVND (reference sequence). The CDR3 is made up of 16 amino acids. V was clipped by 4 bases and J by 3 bases, with 16 bases between them. The CDR3 DNA reads TGTGCCAGTAGTACCAATCGAAGGGGATACAATCAGCCCCAGCATTTT. Protein: CASSTNRRGYNQPQHF.

The J gene is TRBJ2-2, the V gene TRBV10-3, with no clear D. V was pared by 3 bases and J by 1 base, with 12 bases between. CDR3 size: 16 residues. The germline gives CDR1 ENHRY, CDR2 SYGVKD. CDR3 in amino acids: CAISEFMGMNTGELFF. For the CDR3, the DNA is TGTGCCATCAGTGAATTCATGGGGATGAACACCGGGGAGCTGTTTTTT.

V is TRBV7-2 and J is TRBJ2-7; TRBD2 matches 7 bases. V was pared by 1 base and J by 3 bases, with 12 bases of the junction left unmatched. The CDR3 has 17 residues. The germline V gene has CDR1 SGHTA and CDR2 FQGNSA. CDR3 in amino acids: CASSLVRVRRESYEQYF. In DNA form, the CDR3 reads TGTGCCAGCAGCTTAGTAAGGGTTAGGCGGGAGAGCTACGAGCAGTACTTC.

V usage is TRBV6-6 and J usage is TRBJ2-7, with D perhaps matching TRBD2 (5 bases). Trimming removed 3 bases at V and 4 bases at J, with 10 bases between. Germline CDR1 reads MNHNY; CDR2 reads SVGAGI (reference sequence). This CDR3 comprises 13 residues. CDR3 region: CASSYDGVYEQYF. The CDR3, as DNA: TGTGCCAGCAGTTATGACGGGGTTTACGAGCAGTACTTC.

This sequence joins TRBV5-1 and TRBJ2-7; D not certain. V was pared by 5 bases and J by 3 bases, with 12 bases between. This CDR3 has 13 amino acids. Looked up from germline, CDR1 is SGHRS and CDR2 is YFSETQ. DNA of the CDR3: TGCGCCAGCAGGATGGAGTCCTTCTACGAGCAGTACTTC. It translates to CASRMESFYEQYF. The full variable domain, completed using reference TRBV5-1 and TRBJ2-7, is KAGVTQTPRYLIKTRGQQVTLSCSPISGHRSVSWYQQTPGQGLQFLFEYFSETQRNKGNFPGRFSGRQFSNSRSEMNVSTLELGDSALYLCASRMESFYEQYFGPGTRLTVT.